This entry lists 12 T cell receptor beta chains sequenced from one sample in a study of monozygotic twins with inflammatory bowel disease. TCRdb re-called the 5' RACE reads, yielding one record per CDR3 amino acid sequence without DNA. The ten top clones account for 5.6%, within a sample of more than 300,000 distinct CDR3 sequences. Sequencing was done on a sample of blood. These receptors originate from a human donor with ulcerative colitis or Crohn's disease, or a healthy co-twin of an affected twin (not recorded which).

CDR3 protein: CASSYGGNQPQHF. The chain links TRBV6-2 or TRBV6-3 to TRBJ1-5. The germline V gene encodes CDR1 MNHEY and CDR2 SVGEGT. The CDR3 covers 13 residues.

J is TRBJ2-1 and V is TRBV5-6; TCRdb outputs TRBD1, but without DNA this stays unchecked. This CDR3 is 15 amino acids long. Germline lookup yields CDR1 SGHDT and CDR2 YYEEEE. The CDR3 here is CASSLIGTAYNEQFF.

The V call is TRBV20-1, the J call TRBJ1-2; TCRdb designates TRBD1, a call that cannot be tested without DNA. The CDR3 has 13 amino acids. CDR1 is DFQATT, CDR2 SNEGSKA, per germline (reference sequence). This CDR3 reads CSARRDKNYGYTF.

The genes are TRBV12-3 or TRBV12-4 and TRBJ2-7; TCRdb lists TRBD1, though no DNA is available to test this call. The CDR3 totals 14 residues. The CDR3 here is CASRGQGVGHEQYF.

The chain employs TRBV25-1 and TRBJ2-7. Per the germline V gene, CDR1 is MGHDK and CDR2 is SYGVNS. CDR3 length: 13 residues. CDR3 sequence reads: CASRAVESYEQYF.

The rearrangement joins TRBV7-2 to TRBJ1-1; without DNA, the TCRdb call of TRBD1 cannot be checked. Per the germline V gene, CDR1 is SGHTA and CDR2 is FQGNSA. The CDR3 is 14 residues long. CDR3 in amino acids: CASSSKGGDTEAFF. Based on the CDR3 plus reference TRBV7-2 and TRBJ1-1, the full variable domain is GAGVSQSPSNKVTEKGKDVELRCDPISGHTALYWYRQSLGQGLEFLIYFQGNSAPDKSGLPSDRFSAERTGGSVSTLTIQRTQQEDSAVYLCASSSKGGDTEAFFGQGTRLTVV.

CDR3 in amino acids: CASSSGPTDTQYF. The V and J genes are TRBV11-2 and TRBJ2-3; TCRdb calls TRBD2, which cannot be checked without DNA. Germline CDR1 is SGHAT and CDR2 is FQNNGV. CDR3 length equals 13 residues. Looking up the rest from reference TRBV11-2 and TRBJ2-3 gives the full variable domain: EAGVAQSPRYKIIEKRQSVAFWCNPISGHATLYWYQQILGQGPKLLIQFQNNGVVDDSQLPKDRFSAERLKGVDSTLKIQPAKLEDSAVYLCASSSGPTDTQYFGPGTRLTVL.

The chain combines TRBV7-9 with TRBJ2-7; the D gene TCRdb calls, TRBD1, cannot be checked with no DNA. The CDR3 has 13 amino acids. The germline V gene encodes CDR1 SEHNR and CDR2 FQNEAQ (reference sequence). The CDR3: CASSLWGQTEQYF.

The chain is built from TRBV12-3 or TRBV12-4 and TRBJ2-3. The CDR3 extends over 14 amino acids. This CDR3 reads CASSLAGVPDTQYF.

The genes are TRBV30 and TRBJ2-7; the D call of TRBD1 rests on TCRdb alone, since no DNA is present to check it. This CDR3 is built from 13 residues. CDR1 GTSNPN and CDR2 SVGIG come from the germline V gene (reference sequence). The CDR3 sequence: CAYYRGYPYEQYF. The whole variable domain, remainder taken from reference TRBV30 and TRBJ2-7, is SQTIHQWPATLVQPVGSPLSLECTVEGTSNPNLYWYRQAAGRGLQLLFYSVGIGQISSEVPQNLSASRPQDRQFILSSKKLLLSDSGFYLCAYYRGYPYEQYFGPGTRLTVT.

The chain links TRBV12-3 or TRBV12-4 to TRBJ2-2; TCRdb's D gene call, TRBD1, goes unchecked for lack of DNA. The length of the CDR3 is 15 residues. CDR3 protein: CASSSRTGGTGELFF.

The chain couples TRBV20-1 to TRBJ2-7. CDR1 and CDR2 (germline): DFQATT, SNEGSKA (reference sequence). This CDR3 region has 14 residues. CDR3 loop: CSARSQRGNYEQYF.